This TCR beta chain was identified during a study of tumor-infiltrating lymphocytes in primary liver carcinoma. The wider study: Measuring about 4 to 10 cm across, the tumors were staged as T1-T3 N0M0. General study results and limits: Tumor tissue displayed a significantly greater top-250-clone fraction than blood (p = 0.039).

TCR beta cDNA was reverse-transcribed from 450 to 500 ng of total RNA. The reaction used a constant-region primer and ProtoScript II reverse transcriptase. Slightly modified ARM-PCR served as the procedure for the TCR beta libraries. These libraries came from three rounds of nested multiplex PCR. Researchers ran the first two PCR rounds for approximately 10 cycles each with TRBV1-TRBV30 forward primers and a C-beta reverse primer. TCRdb re-called the multiplex PCR reads through MiXCR, storing one row per CDR3 protein. The table shows tens of thousands of distinct CDR3 sequences, with roughly two thirds occurring only once. Each 20-30 mg portion of unsorted bulk tissue served as the source for co-extraction of RNA and DNA. Every single tumor sample held over 75% viable tumor cells. As to this clonotype: Its antigen is currently unknown. An end of the junction differs from the germline gene, which may be a read error.

CDR1 is MGHRA and CDR2 is YSYEKL in the germline V gene. The CDR3 is 15 amino acids. The J gene is TRBJ1-6, the V gene TRBV4-1, with TRBD1 identical over 8 bases. The sample consisted of liver tumor tissue from sampling region 4. Documented subset: tumor region T4, right-lateral pole. The origin of this receptor is a man aged 35 to 55 with primary liver carcinoma and hepatitis B virus infection. The CDR3, as DNA: TGCCCCAGCAGCCTCGTCCAGGGGGCCAAATCACCCCTCCACTTT. This translates into CPSSLVQGAKSPLHF.